This T cell receptor (beta chain) derives from a study of Ad26.COV2.S vaccination and SARS-CoV-2 variants. Study details: In the study, Ad26.COV2.S was injected intramuscularly once, or twice 56 days apart. General study points: Vaccinees and placebo recipients showed similar non-spike TCR breadth.

Treatment: around 19 received Ad26.COV2.S at low or high dose, single or two shots; a few received placebo; per-sample allocation not given. All samples were drawn on day 63, counting from the first vaccine or placebo injection. Assay used: immunoSEQ multiplex PCR; TCRdb lists only in-frame clones, some missing. The sample gives more than 300,000 clones, 75% to 90% of which show up once; about 10% is in the top ten. About this clone itself: Its specificity is not known.

The V end lost 1 base, the J end lost 0 bases, and 6 bases lay between the germline ends. In germline, CDR1 is MGHDK, CDR2 SYGVNS. The CDR3 totals 15 residues. The source is a person aged 18 to 59 who received the Ad26.COV2.S COVID-19 vaccine or a placebo. Specimen: peripheral blood, collected in a trial of Ad26.COV2.S vaccine versus placebo. The V call is TRBV25-1, the J call TRBJ1-4; unclear D gene. In DNA form, the CDR3 reads TGTGCCAGCAGTGAATGGATCTCAACTAATGAAAAACTGTTTTTT. Encoded protein: CASSEWISTNEKLFF.